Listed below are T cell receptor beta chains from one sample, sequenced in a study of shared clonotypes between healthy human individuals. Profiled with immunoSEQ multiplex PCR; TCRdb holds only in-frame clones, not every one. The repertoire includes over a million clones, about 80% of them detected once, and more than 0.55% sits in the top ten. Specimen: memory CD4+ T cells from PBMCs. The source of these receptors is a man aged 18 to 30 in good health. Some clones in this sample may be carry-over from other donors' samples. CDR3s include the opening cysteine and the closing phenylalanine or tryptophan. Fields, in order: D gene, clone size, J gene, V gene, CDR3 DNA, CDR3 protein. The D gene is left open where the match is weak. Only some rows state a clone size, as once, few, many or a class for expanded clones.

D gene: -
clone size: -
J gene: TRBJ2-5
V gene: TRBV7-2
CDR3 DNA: TGTGCCAGCAGCACTAGCTATCGGGAGACCCAGTACTTC
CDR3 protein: CASSTSYRETQYF

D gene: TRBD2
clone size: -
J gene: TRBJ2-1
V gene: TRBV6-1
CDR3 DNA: TGTGCCAGCAGTGAACTAGCGGGAGTAGTCTCCTACAATGAGCAGTTCTTC
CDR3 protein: CASSELAGVVSYNEQFF

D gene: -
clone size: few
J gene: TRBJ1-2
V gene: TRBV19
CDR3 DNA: TGTGCCAGTAGTGTGACAGATTATGGCTACACCTTC
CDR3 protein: CASSVTDYGYTF

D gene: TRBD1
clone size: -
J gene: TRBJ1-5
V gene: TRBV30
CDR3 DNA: TGTGCCTGGAGTGTATGGGGACAGTTTGATCAGCCCCAGCATTTT
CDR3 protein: CAWSVWGQFDQPQHF

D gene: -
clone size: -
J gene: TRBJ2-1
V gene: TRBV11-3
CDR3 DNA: TGTGCCAGCAGCTCTGGGTCCTACAATGAGCAGTTCTTC
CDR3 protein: CASSSGSYNEQFF

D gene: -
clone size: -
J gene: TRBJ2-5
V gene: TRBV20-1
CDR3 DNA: TGCAGTCCAGAGTACCAAGAGACCCAGTACTTC
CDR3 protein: CSPEYQETQYF

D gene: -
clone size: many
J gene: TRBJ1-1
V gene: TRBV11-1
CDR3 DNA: TGTGCCAGCAGCCCCCAGTTAGGGACTGAAGCTTTCTTT
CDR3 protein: CASSPQLGTEAFF

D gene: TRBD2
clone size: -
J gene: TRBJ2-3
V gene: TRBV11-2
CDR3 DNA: TGTGCCAGCAGTTCAACTAGCGGGAGCACAGATACGCAGTATTTT
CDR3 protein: CASSSTSGSTDTQYF

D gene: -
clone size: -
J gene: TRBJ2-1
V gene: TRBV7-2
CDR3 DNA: TGTGCCAGCAGCTCCCACGGGGTCGATGAGCAGTTCTTC
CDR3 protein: CASSSHGVDEQFF

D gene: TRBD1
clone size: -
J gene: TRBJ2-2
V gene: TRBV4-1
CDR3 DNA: TGCGCCAGCAAAGAAGAACCGGGACAGGGGTTGGCCGGGGAGCTGTTTTTT
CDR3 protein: CASKEEPGQGLAGELFF

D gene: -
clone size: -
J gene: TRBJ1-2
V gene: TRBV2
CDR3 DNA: TGTGCCAGCATCAGGGGCTACAACTATGGCTACACCTTC
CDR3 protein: CASIRGYNYGYTF

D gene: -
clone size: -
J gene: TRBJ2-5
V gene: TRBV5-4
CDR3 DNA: TGTGCCAGCAGCTTGGTACCTCTCCAAGAGACCCAGTACTTC
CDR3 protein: CASSLVPLQETQYF

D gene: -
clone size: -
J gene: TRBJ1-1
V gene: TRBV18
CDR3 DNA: TGTGCCAGCTCACCACCGGTAGCGGGAGCGAACACTGAAGCTTTCTTT
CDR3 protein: CASSPPVAGANTEAFF

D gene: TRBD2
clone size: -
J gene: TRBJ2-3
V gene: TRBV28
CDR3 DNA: TGTGCCAGCAGACCACGGACTAGCGGGAGGGATACGCAGTATTTT
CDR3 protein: CASRPRTSGRDTQYF

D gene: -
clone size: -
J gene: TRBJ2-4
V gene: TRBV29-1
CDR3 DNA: TGCAGCGTTGAAGGGGCGGGAATTCAAAACATTCAGTACTTC
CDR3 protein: CSVEGAGIQNIQYF

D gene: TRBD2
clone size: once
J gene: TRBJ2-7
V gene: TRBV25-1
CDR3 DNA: TGTGCCAGCAGTGACTCCCTAGCGGACTCGGGGCAGTACTTC
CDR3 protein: CASSDSLADSGQYF

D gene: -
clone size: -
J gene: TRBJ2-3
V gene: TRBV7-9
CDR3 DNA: TGTGCCAGCAGCTTATTGAGGCCCGGGACTGAAGGAGATACGCAGTATTTT
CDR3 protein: CASSLLRPGTEGDTQYF

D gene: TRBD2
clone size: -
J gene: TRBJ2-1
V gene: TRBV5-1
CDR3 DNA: TGCGCCAGCAGCTGGGGGGACTATAGGCGGGATTCCAATGAGCAGTTCTTC
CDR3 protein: CASSWGDYRRDSNEQFF

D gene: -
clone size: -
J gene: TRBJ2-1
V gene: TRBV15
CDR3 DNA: TGTGCCACCAGCAGATTCCTAGGGAAAGGGCAGTTCTTC
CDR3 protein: CATSRFLGKGQFF

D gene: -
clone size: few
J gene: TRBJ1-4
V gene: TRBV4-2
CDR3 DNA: TGTGCCAGCAGCCAAGATCGGGGTGGGGAGGGTGAAAAACTGTTTTTT
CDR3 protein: CASSQDRGGEGEKLFF

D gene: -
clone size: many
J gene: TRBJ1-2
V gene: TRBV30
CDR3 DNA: TGTGCCTGGAGTGTACAAGGGTCCTTGGGCTACACCTTC
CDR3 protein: CAWSVQGSLGYTF

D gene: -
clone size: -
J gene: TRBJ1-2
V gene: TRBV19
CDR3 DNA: TGTGCCAGCTGGAGAAACTATGGCTACACCTTC
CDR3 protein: CASWRNYGYTF

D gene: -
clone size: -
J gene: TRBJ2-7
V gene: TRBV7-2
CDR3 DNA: TGTGCCAGCAGATTCCGGGGATTAGGGGGAATTTCCTACGAGCAGTACTTC
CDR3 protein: CASRFRGLGGISYEQYF

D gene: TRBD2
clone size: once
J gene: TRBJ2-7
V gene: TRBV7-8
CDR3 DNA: TGTGCCAGCAGCCGACTAGCGGGAGCCTACGAGCAGTACTTC
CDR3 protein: CASSRLAGAYEQYF

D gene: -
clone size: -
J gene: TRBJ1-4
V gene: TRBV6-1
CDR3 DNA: TGTGCCAGCAGTGAATTGGCGGAACAAGAAAAACTGTTTTTT
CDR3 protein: CASSELAEQEKLFF

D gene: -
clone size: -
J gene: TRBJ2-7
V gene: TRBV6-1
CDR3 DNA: TGTGCCAGCAGTGAAGGGGGCGGAGCCTACGAGCAGTACTTC
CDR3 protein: CASSEGGGAYEQYF

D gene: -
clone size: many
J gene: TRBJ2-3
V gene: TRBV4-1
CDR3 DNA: TGCGCCAGCAGCCAGAGGGGCGGGACCATAATCGCAGATACGCAGTATTTT
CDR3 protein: CASSQRGGTIIADTQYF

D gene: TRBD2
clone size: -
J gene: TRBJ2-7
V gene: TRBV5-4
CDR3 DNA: TGTGCCAGCAGCACTTCCACCCAAAACGGGAGGCACGAGCAGTACTTC
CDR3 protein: CASSTSTQNGRHEQYF

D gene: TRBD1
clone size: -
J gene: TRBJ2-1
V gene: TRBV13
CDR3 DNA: TGTGCCAGCAGCTCGGACAGGGTGGGCCACAATGAGCAGTTCTTC
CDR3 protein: CASSSDRVGHNEQFF

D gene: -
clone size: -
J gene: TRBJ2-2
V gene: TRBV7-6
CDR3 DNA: TGTGCCAGCAGCCTCCGGACAGCGAACACCGGGGAGCTGTTTTTT
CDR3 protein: CASSLRTANTGELFF

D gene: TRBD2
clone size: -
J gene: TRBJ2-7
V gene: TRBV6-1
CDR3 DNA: TGTGCCAGCAGTGAAGGACTAGCGGGACAAAGGGAGCAGTACTTC
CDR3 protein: CASSEGLAGQREQYF

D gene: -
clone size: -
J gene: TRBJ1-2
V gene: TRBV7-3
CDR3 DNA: TGTGCCAGCAGGTTAAACAGGGTCGACTATGGCTACACCTTC
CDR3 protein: CASRLNRVDYGYTF

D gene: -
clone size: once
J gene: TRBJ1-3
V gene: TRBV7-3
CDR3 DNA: TGTGCCAGCAGCTTAAGCCAGGCCTCTGGAAACACCATATATTTT
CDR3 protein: CASSLSQASGNTIYF

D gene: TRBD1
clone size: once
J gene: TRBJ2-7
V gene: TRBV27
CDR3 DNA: TGTGCCAGCAGTTGGAGGACAGGGATCCCCCAGACTCCCTACGAGCAGTACTTC
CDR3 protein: CASSWRTGIPQTPYEQYF

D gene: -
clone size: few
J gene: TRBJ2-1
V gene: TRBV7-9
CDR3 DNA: TGTGCCAGCAGCTTAGTTGGGCGGGGAGACAATGAGCAGTTCTTC
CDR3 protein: CASSLVGRGDNEQFF

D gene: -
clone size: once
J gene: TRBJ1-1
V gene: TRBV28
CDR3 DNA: TGTGCCAGCAGTTATAGGTTCACTGAAGCTTTCTTT
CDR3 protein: CASSYRFTEAFF

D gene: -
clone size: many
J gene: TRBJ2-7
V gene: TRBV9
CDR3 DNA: TGTGCCAGCAGCGCCCAACAGGGTTTTGGGTACGAGCAGTACTTC
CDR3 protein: CASSAQQGFGYEQYF

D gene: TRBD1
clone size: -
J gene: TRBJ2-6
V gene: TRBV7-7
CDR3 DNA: TGTGCCAGCAGCTCGAACAGGGGTATCGGGGCCAACGTCCTGACTTTC
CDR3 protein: CASSSNRGIGANVLTF

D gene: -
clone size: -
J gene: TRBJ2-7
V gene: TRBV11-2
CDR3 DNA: TGTGCCAGCAGCTTAGCGCAGGGATTCTCCTACGAGCAGTACTTC
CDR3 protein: CASSLAQGFSYEQYF

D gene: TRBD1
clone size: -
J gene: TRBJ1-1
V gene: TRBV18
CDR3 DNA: TGTGCCAGCTCGCCGGGACAGGGAACGTTAACTGAAGCTTTCTTT
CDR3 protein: CASSPGQGTLTEAFF